The 21 T cell receptor beta chains below were found in one sample sequenced in a study of cytomegalovirus exposure and HLA in healthy donors. The PCR employed 60 Vbeta primers together with 13 Jbeta primers. Method: immunoSEQ multiplex PCR; TCRdb's copy keeps in-frame clones and lacks some. The table shows around 110,000 clones, with approximately 73% occurring only once. The sequencing input was PBMCs. Every receptor here comes from a man aged 30-40 years in good health and CMV-seronegative.

J is TRBJ2-5 and V is TRBV5-4; possibly TRBD2 for D (6 bases). Germline V gene data show CDR1 as SGHNT and CDR2 as YYREEE (reference sequence). This CDR3 spans 17 amino acids. The germline V and J ends were trimmed by 1 base and 1 base, with 17 bases remaining between them. As DNA, the CDR3 is TGTGCCAGCAGCTTGCTCCAGGGTGGGAGGCTCCAAGAGACCCAGTACTTC. It yields the protein CASSLLQGGRLQETQYF.

The chain links TRBV18 to TRBJ2-7, with a possible D match to TRBD1 (6 bases). The germline V and J ends were trimmed by 3 bases and 4 bases, with 10 bases remaining between them. Per the germline V gene, CDR1 is KGHSH and CDR2 is LQKENI. The CDR3 has 13 amino acids. The CDR3 spells CASSPPTGYEQYF. In nucleotides, the CDR3 is TGTGCCAGCTCACCGCCGACAGGATACGAGCAGTACTTC.

Note on this clone: The identical CDR3 is also encoded by other nucleotide sequences in the sample. J is TRBJ1-1 and V is TRBV6-4, with 7 positions matching TRBD1. CDR1 and CDR2 (germline): MRHNA, SNTAGT. The V segment lost 3 bases and the J segment 5 bases; nucleotides outside the gene matches: 3. CDR3 length: 13 amino acids. CDR3 nucleotide sequence: TGTGCCAGCAGTGAACTACAGGGGACTGAAGCTTTCTTT. Its protein is CASSELQGTEAFF.

This clone was observed a few times. The chain has TRBV7-2 and TRBJ1-2, with 7 bases identical to TRBD1. Trimming at V came to 5 bases and at J to 6 bases, leaving 12 bases not matched to a gene. Germline V gene sequence: CDR1 SGHTA, CDR2 FQGNSA. This CDR3 has 15 amino acids. CDR3 coding DNA: TGTGCCAGCAGCCCAGCCCCCGGGACAGCCCATGGCTACACCTTC. This encodes CASSPAPGTAHGYTF.

This clone was counted between two and nine times. The rearrangement links TRBV6-5 to TRBJ2-2; D is undetermined. Trimming shortened V by 6 bases and J by 1 base, and 9 bases separated the two germline ends. Germline V gives CDR1 MNHEY, CDR2 SVGAGI. The CDR3 contains 14 residues. CDR3 DNA: TGTGCCAGCAGCCGCAACAGGAACACCGGGGAGCTGTTTTTT. This gives the protein CASSRNRNTGELFF.

The rearrangement joins TRBV18 to TRBJ2-1; D possibly corresponds to TRBD2 (5 bases). Trimming shortened V by 3 bases and J by 8 bases, and 14 bases separated the two germline ends. Germline loops: CDR1 KGHSH, CDR2 LQKENI. This CDR3 contains 14 residues. CDR3 sequence: CASSPEVQNHEQFF. As DNA, the CDR3 is TGTGCCAGCTCACCGGAGGTCCAGAACCATGAGCAGTTCTTC. The variable domain in full, completed from reference TRBV18 and TRBJ2-1, reads NAGVMQNPRHLVRRRGQEARLRCSPMKGHSHVYWYRQLPEEGLKFMVYLQKENIIDESGMPKERFSAEFPKEGPSILRIQQVVRGDSAAYFCASSPEVQNHEQFFGPGTRLTVL.

This clone was seen a single time. The chain couples TRBV4-1 to TRBJ2-2; the match to TRBD2 covers 7 bases. CDR3 size: 15 residues. In germline, CDR1 is MGHRA, CDR2 YSYEKL. V lost 2 bases, J lost 4 bases, and 4 bases stayed unmatched. The CDR3 is CASSQWEGPTGELFF. The CDR3 DNA follows: TGCGCCAGCAGCCAATGGGAGGGGCCCACCGGGGAGCTGTTTTTT.

The gene calls are TRBV6-1 and TRBJ1-1; D gene ambiguous. The V end was cut by 2 bases, the J end by 1 base, with 11 bases between. Germline values: CDR1 MNHNS, CDR2 SASEGT. This CDR3 is built from 15 residues. The DNA for the CDR3 is TGTGCCAGCAGTGAAACCCTAGGGAGGAACACTGAAGCTTTCTTT. Its translation is CASSETLGRNTEAFF.

A few counts support this clone. The V gene is TRBV19, the J gene TRBJ1-4; D uncertain. V lost 6 bases and J lost 0, with 8 bases in between. Germline V gene lookup returns CDR1 LNHDA and CDR2 SQIVND (reference sequence). This CDR3 has 14 amino acids. The CDR3 reads CASSPQTTNEKLFF. The CDR3 bases are TGTGCCAGTAGCCCCCAAACAACTAATGAAAAACTGTTTTTT.

V and J are TRBV6-1 and TRBJ1-2, with D uncertain. Per germline, CDR1 MNHNS and CDR2 SASEGT. This CDR3 contains 14 residues. V was pared by 8 bases and J by 11 bases, with 24 bases between. The CDR3 loop reads CASCGQILTRAYTF. In DNA, the CDR3 is TGTGCCAGCTGCGGCCAGATCCTAACTAGGGCGTACACCTTC.

The chain joins TRBV10-2 to TRBJ1-1; 11 bases line up with TRBD1. This CDR3 comprises 15 residues. V lost 2 bases, J lost 4 bases, and 3 bases stayed unmatched. CDR1 is WSHSY, CDR2 SAAADI, per germline. CDR3 in DNA: TGCGCCAGCAGTGAGGAGGACAGGGGGCTCACTGAAGCTTTCTTT. Protein sequence: CASSEEDRGLTEAFF.

The chain uses TRBV6-6 and TRBJ2-7, with 9 bases matching TRBD1. This CDR3 contains 14 residues. Looked up from germline, CDR1 is MNHNY and CDR2 is SVGAGI (reference sequence). Trimming removed 9 bases from V and 2 bases from J; junction bases left unmatched: 8. The CDR3 region has the DNA TGTGCCAGTATAACCGGGACAGGGACCTACGAGCAGTACTTC. Its translation: CASITGTGTYEQYF.

Notes on this clone: A far larger clone lies a single base away; this is likely a read error. Other DNA sequences in this sample translate to the same CDR3. This chain joins TRBV7-7 and TRBJ2-2, with a weak D call TRBD2 (5 bases). The V and J ends lost 5 bases and 4 bases respectively, with 14 bases between them. The germline V gene has CDR1 SSHAT and CDR2 FNYEAQ (reference sequence). This CDR3 contains 15 residues. CDR3 sequence (DNA): TGTGCCAGCAGCCCCATGACGGGGTCCACCGGGGAGCTGTTTTTT. This translates into CASSPMTGSTGELFF.

In its sample, this clone was seen a few times. This sequence joins TRBV19 and TRBJ2-7; 9 nucleotides agree with TRBD1. The trim removed 4 bases at V and 3 bases at J, leaving 4 bases unmatched. This CDR3 is built from 14 residues. Germline lookup yields CDR1 LNHDA and CDR2 SQIVND (reference sequence). The CDR3 DNA reads as TGTGCCAGTAGTACCAGACAGGGGGTCTACGAGCAGTACTTC. This gives the protein CASSTRQGVYEQYF. Together with reference TRBV19 and TRBJ2-7, the CDR3 gives the full variable domain: DGGITQSPKYLFRKEGQNVTLSCEQNLNHDAMYWYRQDPGQGLRLIYYSQIVNDFQKGDIAEGYSVSREKKESFPLTVTSAQKNPTAFYLCASSTRQGVYEQYFGPGTRLTVT.

This chain connects TRBV27 to TRBJ2-7; unclear D gene. Per germline, CDR1 MNHEY and CDR2 SMNVEV (reference sequence). The CDR3 spans 11 residues. Trimming removed 7 bases at V and 3 bases at J, with 7 bases between. The CDR3 sequence is CASNRNYEQYF. CDR3 bases: TGTGCCAGCAACAGAAACTACGAGCAGTACTTC.

This chain uses TRBV6-5 with TRBJ2-1, with D possibly being TRBD2 (5 bases). The CDR3 covers 12 residues. Trimming took 6 bases from V and 6 from J, leaving 9 bases between them. Germline V gene lookup returns CDR1 MNHEY and CDR2 SVGAGI. The CDR3 loop reads CASSATSNEQFF. DNA for the CDR3: TGTGCCAGCAGCGCTACTAGCAATGAGCAGTTCTTC.

This chain joins TRBV6-6 and TRBJ2-7; TRBD2 matches 11 bases. This CDR3 region has 15 residues. Germline V gives CDR1 MNHNY, CDR2 SVGAGI (reference sequence). V was clipped by 2 bases and J by 5 bases; unmatched bases: 5. The DNA for the CDR3 is TGTGCCAGCAGTTACCTGACTAGCGGGGCCAACGAGCAGTACTTC. Translating gives CASSYLTSGANEQYF.

The V and J genes are TRBV7-7 and TRBJ2-2, with 7 bases matching TRBD1. Germline CDR1 SSHAT, CDR2 FNYEAQ (reference sequence). V gave up 5 bases and J gave up 1 base; unmatched junction bases: 4. This CDR3 is 15 amino acids long. The CDR3 nucleotides read TGTGCCAGCAGCCCAAGGACAGGGAACACCGGGGAGCTGTTTTTT. As protein: CASSPRTGNTGELFF. Filled out from reference TRBV7-7 and TRBJ2-2, the complete variable domain reads GAGVSQSPRYKVTKRGQDVTLRCDPISSHATLYWYQQALGQGPEFLTYFNYEAQPDKSGLPSDRFSAERPEGSISTLTIQRTEQRDSAMYRCASSPRTGNTGELFFGEGSRLTVL.

V usage is TRBV7-8 and J usage is TRBJ2-2; 9 nucleotides line up with TRBD1. Trimming took 5 bases from V and 7 from J; bases not matched to a gene: 11. The germline V gene has CDR1 SGHVS and CDR2 FQNEAQ. The CDR3 runs 16 residues. CDR3 loop: CASSPRTGEVIGELFF. The CDR3 DNA follows: TGTGCCAGCAGCCCTCGGACAGGGGAAGTAATCGGGGAGCTGTTTTTT.

This CDR3 reads CASIDAGGTEAFF. The CDR3 region has the DNA TGTGCCAGCATTGACGCGGGGGGCACTGAAGCTTTCTTT. V is TRBV6-1 and J is TRBJ1-1; possibly TRBD1 for D (5 bases). Germline lookup yields CDR1 MNHNS and CDR2 SASEGT. The ends were cut back, 7 bases at V and 4 bases at J, with 13 bases in the middle. This CDR3 has 13 amino acids.

V is TRBV29-1 and J is TRBJ2-6; D is unresolved. CDR3 length equals 14 residues. Germline loops: CDR1 SQVTM, CDR2 ANQGSEA. V gave up 4 bases and J gave up 0 bases, with 7 bases separating them. The CDR3 sequence is CSVVSGSGANVLTF. The CDR3 DNA is TGCAGCGTTGTCTCGGGCTCTGGGGCCAACGTCCTGACTTTC.